Included here is one T cell receptor (beta chain) sequence, with context. Unmatched junction bases numbered 9, after V lost 6 bases and J lost 3 bases. CDR1 is MNHNY and CDR2 is SVGAGI in the germline V gene (reference sequence). The CDR3 spans 16 residues. The data were obtained in a study of control samples from healthy donors and cancer patients. This table comes from immunoSEQ multiplex PCR, and its TCRdb copy is limited to in-frame clones, with some not included. The sample records approximately 100,000 clones, around 89% being singletons. V is TRBV6-6 and J is TRBJ1-3; TRBD1 matches 9 bases. What was sequenced was blood. The source is a woman aged 45-59 years in good health. CDR3 DNA sequence: TGTGCCAGCAGCTTTAGGACAGGGGCCGGTGGAAACACCATATATTTT. It specifies CASSFRTGAGGNTIYF.